The text below deals with one TCR beta chain. This clone was seen a handful of times. The antigen this receptor binds is unknown. Base qualities were left out, and no much larger clone turns up one base away. The data derive from a study of T cell responses to AZD1222 COVID-19 vaccine (dated by TCRdb to 2020 to 2023). Notes on the research overall: AZD1222 recipients given second doses at about 4 weeks or at about 12 weeks were pooled, since spike-specific TCR depth and breadth were not found to differ between the two schedules. Trial participants were enrolled into age subgroups of 18-55, 56-69 and 70-plus years, which contained around 140, 26 and 57 TCR-sequenced participants, respectively. TCR sequencing covered approximately 230 trial participants: 207 given two doses of AZD1222 and 26 given two doses of MenACWY control vaccine.

The CDR3 regions of human TCRbeta chains were analyzed by immunosequencing. The source study handled its data this way. TCRs in the repertoires were matched against a reference library of SARS-CoV-2-specific TCRs that had been generated with the MIRA antigen-specificity platform. Breadth meant the fraction of unique TCRs that were SARS-CoV-2-associated, whereas depth meant the fraction of total T cells that were SARS-CoV-2-associated. Using the MIRA data, each spike-specific TCR was mapped to the spike region that the TCR reacts to and placed in a CD4 or CD8 class. Log10-transformed breadth and depth values were compared by one-way ANOVA with Sidak's multiple comparisons tests. This immuneACCESS table, as held by TCRdb, lists in-frame sequences with V and J called but not all clones. Of the missing ones, under half trace to an unresolved V gene in checked studies; the others have no known cause. V and J calls and clone size are given by that table; D and trimming were obtained from the DNA. Recorded for this sample are some 180,000 clones; around 89% of them occurred a single time. About 6.1% of the sample goes to the ten largest clones.

What this sample's time point label stands for: baseline before first vaccination. The vaccinee samples were drawn from two UK trials, COV001 and COV002, one of which was a single-blind randomized controlled phase 2/3 trial testing AZD1222 (ChAdOx1 nCoV-19) in healthy adults. Trial participant PBMC samples were collected at day 0 and day 28 after the second dose for TCRbeta chain sequencing. Study-wide findings and limitations: Most participants were white British and females outnumbered males, and the authors suggested that clonal diversity may have been underestimated. A significant rise in spike-specific TCR breadth and depth was observed after two AZD1222 doses relative to day 0 and relative to MenACWY recipients. Vaccine-associated CD4 TCRs spanned the whole spike protein, with dominant responses in regions 160-218 and 743-854. Only a handful of AZD1222 recipients were SARS-CoV-2 seropositive at baseline, limiting conclusions about previously exposed vaccinees. The 56-69-year group was small, and its depth increase did not reach significance, likely because of low power. Because no day 14 peak-response samples were available, repertoires were characterized only after the peak T cell response. Reportedly, close to half of the unique spike-specific TCRs recognized epitopes lying outside the regions that are mutated in the B.1.351 and B.1.1.7 variants.

The sequences come from peripheral blood, collected on day 0 of AZD1222 vaccination. The clonotype originates from an adult in good health.

The sequenced DNA: TGTGCCACCGTGGGGGATGGAAACACCATATATTTT. Its protein product is CATVGDGNTIYF. Here the chain combines TRBV28 and TRBJ1-3; TRBD1 is a possible D gene, resting on 5 matching bases. The CDR3 numbers 12 residues from cysteine through phenylalanine. The read is trimmed to its CDR3 DNA, 36 bases read in frame from base 1. Between the V and J ends, shortened by 10 bases and 3 bases respectively, the junction contains 10 bases. Per the germline V gene, MDHEN is the CDR1 and SYDVKM is the CDR2.